The subject of this entry is one T cell receptor beta chain. V lost 3 bases, J lost 0 bases, and 21 bases lay in between. The germline V gene encodes CDR1 SGHRS and CDR2 YFSETQ. There are 18 residues in the CDR3. Vbeta (60) and Jbeta (13) primers were used in the PCR. TCRdb keeps only in-frame clones here, not all; method: immunoSEQ multiplex PCR. The data contain around 130,000 clones, about two thirds of them singletons. These data come from a study of cytomegalovirus exposure and HLA in healthy donors. This clonotype originated in a woman aged 60 to 75 in good health and CMV-seropositive. The chain joins TRBV5-1 to TRBJ2-5, with D possibly being TRBD1 (6 bases). The sequencing input was PBMCs. The CDR3 nucleotides are TGCGCCAGCAGCTATCCGGGACACCTCACTACGTACCAAGAGACCCAGTACTTC. It codes for CASSYPGHLTTYQETQYF.